This T cell receptor beta chain was sequenced during a study of T cell repertoires in cytomegalovirus infection. MiXCR was run by TCRdb on the reads, yielding one entry per CDR3 protein. The sample shows some 390,000 distinct CDR3 sequences, 15% to 20% of them seen only once. This clonotype was detected only a few times. Material: PBMCs. The receptor was isolated from a human donor in good health (CMV status not recorded). Some clones in this sample may be carry-over from other donors' samples.

CDR3 DNA sequence: TGTGCCAGCAAACAGGGGGATAGCTCTGGGGCCAACGTCCTGACTTTC. Translating gives CASKQGDSSGANVLTF. J is TRBJ2-6 and V is TRBV28, with TRBD1 matching over 8 bases. This CDR3 spans 16 amino acids. Trimming at V came to 7 bases and at J to 0 bases, leaving 5 bases not matched to a gene. Germline loops: CDR1 MDHEN, CDR2 SYDVKM.